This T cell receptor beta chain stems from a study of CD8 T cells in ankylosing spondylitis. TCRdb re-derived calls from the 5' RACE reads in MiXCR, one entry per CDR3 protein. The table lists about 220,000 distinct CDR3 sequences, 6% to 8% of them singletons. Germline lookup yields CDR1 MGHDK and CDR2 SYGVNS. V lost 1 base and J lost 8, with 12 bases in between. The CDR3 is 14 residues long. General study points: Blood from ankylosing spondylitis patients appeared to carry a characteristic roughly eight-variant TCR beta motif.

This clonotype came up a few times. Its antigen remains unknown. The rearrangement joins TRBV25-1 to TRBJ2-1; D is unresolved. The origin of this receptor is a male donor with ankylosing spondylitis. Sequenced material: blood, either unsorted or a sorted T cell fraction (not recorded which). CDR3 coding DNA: TGTGCCAGCAGTGAATGGGGTAGCCGTGATGAGCAGTTCTTC. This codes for CASSEWGSRDEQFF.